Detailed here is one T cell receptor beta chain. This record comes from a study of patients and donors after allogeneic stem cell transplantation. TCRdb passed the RT-PCR reads through MiXCR, listing each CDR3 protein once. The table shows over 150,000 distinct CDR3 sequences, with 30% occurring only once. CDR1 is MGHRA, CDR2 YSYEKL, per germline. CDR3 length: 17 residues. The germline V and J ends were trimmed by 1 base and 5 bases, with 18 bases remaining between them. This sequence joins TRBV4-1 and TRBJ1-5, with D possibly matching TRBD1 (5 bases). Material for sequencing was blood, either unsorted or a sorted T cell fraction (not recorded which). The source is a human donor who was either an allogeneic HSCT recipient or a stem cell or donor lymphocyte infusion donor (not recorded which). It is not recorded whose cells these are; they may come from a transplant donor. CDR3 bases: TGCGCCAGCAGCCAAGCCCCTGTCGGGGCCACCCATCAGCCCCAGCATTTT. Translated: CASSQAPVGATHQPQHF.